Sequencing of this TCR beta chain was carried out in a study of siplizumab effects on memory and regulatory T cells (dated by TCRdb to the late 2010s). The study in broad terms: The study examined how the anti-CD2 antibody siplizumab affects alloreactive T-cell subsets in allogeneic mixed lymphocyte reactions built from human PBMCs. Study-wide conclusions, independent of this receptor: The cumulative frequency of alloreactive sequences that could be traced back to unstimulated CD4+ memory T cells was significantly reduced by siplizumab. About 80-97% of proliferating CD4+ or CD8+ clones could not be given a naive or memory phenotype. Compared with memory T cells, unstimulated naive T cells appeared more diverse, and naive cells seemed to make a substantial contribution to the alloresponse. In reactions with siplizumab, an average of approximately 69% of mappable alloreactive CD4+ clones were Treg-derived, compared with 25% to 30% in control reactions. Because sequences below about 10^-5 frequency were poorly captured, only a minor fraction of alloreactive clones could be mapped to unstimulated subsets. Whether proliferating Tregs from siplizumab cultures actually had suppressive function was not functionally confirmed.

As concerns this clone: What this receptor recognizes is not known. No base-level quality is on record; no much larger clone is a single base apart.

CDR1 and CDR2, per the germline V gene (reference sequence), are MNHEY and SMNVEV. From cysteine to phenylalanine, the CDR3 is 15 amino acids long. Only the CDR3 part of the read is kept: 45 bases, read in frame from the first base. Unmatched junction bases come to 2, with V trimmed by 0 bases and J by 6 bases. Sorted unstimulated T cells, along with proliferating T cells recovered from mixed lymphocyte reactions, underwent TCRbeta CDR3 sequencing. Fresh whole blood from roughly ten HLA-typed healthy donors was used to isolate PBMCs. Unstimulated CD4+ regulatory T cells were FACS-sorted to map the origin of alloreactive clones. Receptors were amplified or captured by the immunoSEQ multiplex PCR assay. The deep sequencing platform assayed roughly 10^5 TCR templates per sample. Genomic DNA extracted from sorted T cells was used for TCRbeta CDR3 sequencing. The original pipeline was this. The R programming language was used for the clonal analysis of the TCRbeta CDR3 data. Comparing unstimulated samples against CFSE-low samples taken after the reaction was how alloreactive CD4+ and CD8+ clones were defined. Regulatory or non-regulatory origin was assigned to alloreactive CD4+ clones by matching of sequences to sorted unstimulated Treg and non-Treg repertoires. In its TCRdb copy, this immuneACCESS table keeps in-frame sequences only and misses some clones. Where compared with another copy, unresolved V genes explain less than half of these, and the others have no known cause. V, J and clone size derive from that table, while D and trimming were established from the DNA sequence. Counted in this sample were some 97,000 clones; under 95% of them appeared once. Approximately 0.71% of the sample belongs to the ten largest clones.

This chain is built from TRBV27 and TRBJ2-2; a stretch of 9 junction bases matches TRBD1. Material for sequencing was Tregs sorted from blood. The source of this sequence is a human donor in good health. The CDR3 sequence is CASSLSWDRAGELFF. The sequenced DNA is TGTGCCAGCAGTTTATCGTGGGACAGGGCCGGGGAGCTGTTTTTT.